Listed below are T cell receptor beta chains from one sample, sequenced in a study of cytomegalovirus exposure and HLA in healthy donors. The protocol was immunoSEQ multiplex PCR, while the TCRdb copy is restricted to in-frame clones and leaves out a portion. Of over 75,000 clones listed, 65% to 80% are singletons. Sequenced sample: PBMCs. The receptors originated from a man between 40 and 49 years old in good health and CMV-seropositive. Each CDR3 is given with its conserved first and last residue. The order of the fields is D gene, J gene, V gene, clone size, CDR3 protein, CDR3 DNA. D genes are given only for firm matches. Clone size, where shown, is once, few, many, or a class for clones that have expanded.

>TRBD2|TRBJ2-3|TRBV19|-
CASSIDLAGGRPDTQYF
TGTGCCAGTAGTATAGATCTAGCGGGGGGGCGTCCAGATACGCAGTATTTT
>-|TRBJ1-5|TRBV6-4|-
CASSGGGNQPQHF
TGTGCCAGCAGTGGGGGGGGCAATCAGCCCCAGCATTTT
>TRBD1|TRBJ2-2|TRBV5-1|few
CASSQGTGAGELFF
TGCGCCAGCAGCCAAGGGACAGGGGCCGGGGAGCTGTTTTTT
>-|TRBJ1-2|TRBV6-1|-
CASRLTANYGYTF
TGTGCCAGCAGGTTAACAGCTAACTATGGCTACACCTTC
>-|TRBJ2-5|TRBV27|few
CASSPGLEQETQYF
TGTGCCAGCAGTCCGGGACTGGAGCAAGAGACCCAGTACTTC
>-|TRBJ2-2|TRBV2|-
CASTWTPTGELFF
TGTGCCAGCACCTGGACACCCACCGGGGAGCTGTTTTTT
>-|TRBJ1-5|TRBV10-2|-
CASSVSGYSNQPQHF
TGCGCCAGCAGTGTATCAGGTTATAGCAATCAGCCCCAGCATTTT
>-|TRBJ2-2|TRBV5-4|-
CASSADSAENTGELFF
TGTGCCAGCAGCGCCGACTCGGCAGAGAACACCGGGGAGCTGTTTTTT
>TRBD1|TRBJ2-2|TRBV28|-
CASSFFSGTGASGSKAVF
TGTGCCAGCAGTTTCTTCTCCGGGACAGGGGCATCCGGGAGTAAAGCTGTTTTT
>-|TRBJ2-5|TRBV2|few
CASSEVKSQETQYF
TGTGCCAGCAGTGAAGTCAAGAGCCAAGAGACCCAGTACTTC
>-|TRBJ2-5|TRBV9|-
CASSVGGSGFGKTQYF
TGTGCCAGCAGCGTAGGAGGGAGTGGGTTTGGGAAGACCCAGTACTTC
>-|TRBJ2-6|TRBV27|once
CASSHRGSGANVLTF
TGTGCCAGCTCCCACCGAGGCTCTGGGGCCAACGTCCTGACTTTC
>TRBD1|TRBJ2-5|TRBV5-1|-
CASSLEGGDEQETQYF
TGCGCCAGCAGCTTGGAAGGGGGCGATGAGCAAGAGACCCAGTACTTC
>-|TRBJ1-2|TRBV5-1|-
CASSGGTVDNYGYTF
TGCGCCAGCAGCGGGGGGACGGTTGATAACTATGGCTACACCTTC
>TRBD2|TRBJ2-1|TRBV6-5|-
CATRGGAKDEQFF
TGTGCCACCCGGGGGGGGGCCAAAGATGAGCAGTTCTTC
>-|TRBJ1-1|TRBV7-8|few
CASSSEMGRMDTEAFF
TGTGCCAGCAGCTCCGAAATGGGGCGTATGGACACTGAAGCTTTCTTT
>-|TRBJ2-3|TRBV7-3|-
CASSGRGGADTQYF
TGTGCCAGCAGCGGCAGAGGGGGGGCGGATACGCAGTATTTT
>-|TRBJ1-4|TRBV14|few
CASRSGDEKLFF
TGTGCCAGCAGGTCCGGTGATGAAAAACTGTTTTTT
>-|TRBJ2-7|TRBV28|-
CASRSGGTPGQYF
TGTGCCAGCAGATCGGGTGGGACTCCCGGACAGTACTTC
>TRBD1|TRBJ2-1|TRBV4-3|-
CASSRGDRAYNEQFF
TGCGCCAGCAGCCGGGGGGACAGGGCCTACAATGAGCAGTTCTTC
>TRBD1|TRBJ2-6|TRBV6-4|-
CASSAGTAIYSGANVLTF
TGTGCCAGCAGTGCCGGGACAGCTATTTATTCTGGGGCCAACGTCCTGACTTTC
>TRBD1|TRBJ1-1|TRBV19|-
CASSMLIGQGLIRVGAFF
TGTGCCAGTAGTATGCTCATAGGACAGGGGTTAATTAGGGTAGGAGCTTTCTTT
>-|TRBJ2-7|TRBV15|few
CATSRGNRVKDEQYF
TGTGCCACCAGCAGAGGGAACAGGGTTAAAGACGAGCAGTACTTC
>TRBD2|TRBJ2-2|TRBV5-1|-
CASSLGFSGRFWTGELFF
TGCGCCAGCAGCTTGGGTTTTAGCGGGAGGTTCTGGACCGGGGAGCTGTTTTTT
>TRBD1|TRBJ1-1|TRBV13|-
CASSLSRGPALMNTEAFF
TGTGCCAGCAGCTTATCTAGGGGGCCGGCTTTAATGAACACTGAAGCTTTCTTT
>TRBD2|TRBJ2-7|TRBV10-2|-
CASSRQLAGNSYEQYF
TGCGCCAGCAGTCGCCAACTAGCGGGGAACTCCTACGAGCAGTACTTC
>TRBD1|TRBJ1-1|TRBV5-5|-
CASTYRGVNTEAFF
TGTGCCAGCACCTACAGGGGAGTAAACACTGAAGCTTTCTTT
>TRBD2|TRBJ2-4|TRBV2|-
CASNPTSGGGNIQYF
TGTGCCAGCAATCCGACTAGCGGGGGGGGAAACATTCAGTACTTC
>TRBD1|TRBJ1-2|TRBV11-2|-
CASSSQGAWGYTF
TGTGCCAGCAGCTCGCAGGGGGCGTGGGGCTACACCTTC
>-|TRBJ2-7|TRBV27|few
CASSSNLRTVAYEQYF
TGTGCCAGCAGCTCGAACCTTCGGACAGTCGCCTACGAGCAGTACTTC
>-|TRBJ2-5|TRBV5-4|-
CASSLVGETQYF
TGTGCCAGCAGCTTGGTCGGGGAGACCCAGTACTTC
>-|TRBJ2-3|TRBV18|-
CASSQGPHTDTQYF
TGTGCCAGCTCACAGGGGCCCCACACAGATACGCAGTATTTT
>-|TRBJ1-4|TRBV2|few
CASSVILVETTNEKLFF
TGTGCCAGCAGTGTCATTCTAGTAGAGACAACTAATGAAAAACTGTTTTTT
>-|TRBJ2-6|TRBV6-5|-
CASSYDTTGANVLTF
TGTGCCAGCAGTTACGACACGACTGGGGCCAACGTCCTGACTTTC
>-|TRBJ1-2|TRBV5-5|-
CASSTQGSANYGYTF
TGTGCCAGCAGCACACAGGGTAGCGCTAACTATGGCTACACCTTC
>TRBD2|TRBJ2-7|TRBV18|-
CASSPKRGSSYEQYF
TGTGCCAGCTCACCAAAGCGGGGTTCTTCCTACGAGCAGTACTTC
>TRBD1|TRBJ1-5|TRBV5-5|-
CASSPRTGWANQPQHF
TGTGCCAGCAGCCCGCGGACAGGGTGGGCCAATCAGCCCCAGCATTTT
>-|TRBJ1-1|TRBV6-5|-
CASSHNRVEAFF
TGTGCCAGCAGTCACAACAGAGTTGAAGCTTTCTTT
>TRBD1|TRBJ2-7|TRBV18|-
CASSPPPGQGPFPHYEQYF
TGTGCCAGCTCACCACCGCCGGGACAGGGACCCTTCCCCCACTACGAGCAGTACTTC
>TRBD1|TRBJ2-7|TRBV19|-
CASSFRDRGAEQYF
TGTGCCAGTAGTTTCCGGGACAGGGGTGCCGAGCAGTACTTC
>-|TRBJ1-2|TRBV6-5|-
CASSYGSGLYGYTF
TGTGCCAGCAGTTACGGGTCGGGACTCTATGGCTACACCTTC
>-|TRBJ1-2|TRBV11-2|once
CASSLGEYYGYTF
TGTGCCAGCAGCTTAGGAGAGTACTATGGCTACACCTTC
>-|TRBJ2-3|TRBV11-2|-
CASRPQTKGRSQNTQYF
TGTGCCAGCAGACCCCAGACGAAGGGGCGCAGTCAAAATACGCAGTATTTT
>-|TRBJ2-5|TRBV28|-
CASSLGGTAQETQYF
TGTGCCAGCAGTTTAGGAGGGACAGCCCAAGAGACCCAGTACTTC
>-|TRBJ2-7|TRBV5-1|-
CASSLIGGGVAYEQYF
TGCGCCAGCAGCTTGATAGGAGGGGGGGTGGCCTACGAGCAGTACTTC
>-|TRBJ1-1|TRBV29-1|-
CLGEGRVDTEAFF
TGCCTAGGGGAGGGGCGAGTAGACACTGAAGCTTTCTTT
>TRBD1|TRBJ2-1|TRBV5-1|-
CASSIDRAGYNEQFF
TGCGCCAGCAGCATAGACAGGGCGGGCTACAATGAGCAGTTCTTC
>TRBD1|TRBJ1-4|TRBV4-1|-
CASSFRPGQNNEKLFF
TGCGCCAGCAGCTTCCGCCCGGGACAGAATAACGAAAAACTGTTTTTT